The rows below give T cell receptor beta chains drawn from one sample of a study of blood T cell repertoires in COVID-19. TCRdb's table, derived via immunoSEQ multiplex PCR, lists solely in-frame clones and lacks some. This sample has 150,000 to 200,000 clones, with about 90% found just once. The material sequenced was peripheral blood. Receptors originate from a man aged 25-45 years with COVID-19, enrolled during active disease. CDR3s include the opening cysteine and the closing phenylalanine or tryptophan. Expanded clones are given a class, and other clones once, few, many or no size at all.

v_call,j_call,cdr3_length,clone_size,cdr3_aa
TRBV5-6,TRBJ2-7,14,-,CASSFPGLEDEQYF
TRBV5-1,TRBJ1-5,13,-,CASSTDNTGPQHF
TRBV7-9,TRBJ2-7,13,-,CASRDTLTYEQYF
TRBV5-1,TRBJ1-1,16,-,CASSFGQGSWNTEAFF
TRBV18,TRBJ2-1,15,once,CASSPAGGSYNEQFF
TRBV9,TRBJ1-2,14,-,CASSVLTGTPSYTF
TRBV6-6,TRBJ1-1,14,-,CASSYAREGTEAFF
TRBV27,TRBJ2-7,13,-,CASRPTGSYEQYF
TRBV15,TRBJ1-3,15,-,CATSREGGAGNTIYF
TRBV21-1,TRBJ2-5,16,-,CASSKGLRELSETQYF
TRBV5-6,TRBJ1-4,15,-,CASSIWTGNVGKLFF
TRBV19,TRBJ1-1,13,-,CASSITDRAEAFF
TRBV7-9,TRBJ1-3,15,-,CASSLEPGPGNTIYF
TRBV5-1,TRBJ2-2,16,few,CASSMDVGANTGELFF
TRBV12-5,TRBJ2-1,16,-,CASGLGLAGVGDEQFF
TRBV29-1,TRBJ1-2,12,-,CSVTTDNYGYTF
TRBV18,TRBJ2-2,19,-,CASSLLPGTSPRDTGELFF
TRBV5-4,TRBJ1-3,16,-,CASSLKWTGQGNTIYF
TRBV5-4,TRBJ2-1,15,-,CASSFLGLAYNEQFF
TRBV2,TRBJ1-5,14,-,CASRRGGGNQPQHF
TRBV27,TRBJ1-6,14,-,CASSLAGHNSPLHF
TRBV4-3,TRBJ1-2,15,-,CASSQDLQVFKGYTF
TRBV12-3/TRBV12-4,TRBJ1-3,12,-,CASTGGGNTIYF
TRBV27,TRBJ2-5,15,-,CASSLMGRQKETQYF
TRBV14,TRBJ1-1,16,-,CASSPLDEFMNTEAFF
TRBV7-9,TRBJ2-1,16,-,CASSSGLAGKKDEQFF
TRBV9,TRBJ2-2,17,-,CASSAHQGQGRTGELFF
TRBV20-1,TRBJ2-5,15,-,CSASIAASNQETQYF
TRBV6-5,TRBJ1-5,15,-,CASASTGTGNQPQHF
TRBV6-5,TRBJ1-1,14,-,CASSYSYSDTEAFF
TRBV9,TRBJ2-2,17,once,CASSVPRGEMNTGELFF
TRBV6-2/TRBV6-3,TRBJ1-3,16,once,CASSYGPPGNGNTIYF
TRBV27,TRBJ2-1,16,-,CASSLITGVSYNEQFF
TRBV4-1,TRBJ2-2,15,-,CASSHKQGNTGELFF
TRBV2,TRBJ1-4,14,once,CASRQDPGDEKLFF
TRBV29-1,TRBJ2-2,13,-,CSVGTANTGELFF
TRBV18,TRBJ1-3,14,-,CASSPESSGNTIYF
TRBV3-1/TRBV3-2,TRBJ1-1,17,-,CASSKLGQGNMNTEAFF
TRBV18,TRBJ1-2,16,once,CASSPGRQEVNYGYTF
TRBV24-1,TRBJ2-7,14,-,CATSDSGSLREQYF
TRBV4-1,TRBJ2-7,14,-,CASSPRDSYYEQYF
TRBV11-2,TRBJ2-7,16,-,CASSLVYGGGPYEQYF
TRBV28,TRBJ2-1,16,once,CATGTSGSSSYNEQFF
TRBV25-1,TRBJ1-5,14,-,CASSGPGSNQPQHF
TRBV18,TRBJ2-1,15,-,CASSSGQGVTGEQFF
TRBV5-1,TRBJ2-1,14,-,CASSYGSPGGEQFF
TRBV5-1,TRBJ1-5,15,once,CASSLTGNSNQPQHF
TRBV7-2,TRBJ2-5,13,-,CASSLTPQETQYF
TRBV30,TRBJ1-4,14,-,CACQPGQYNEKLFF
TRBV6-5,TRBJ2-1,15,once,CASSYTGKTYNEQFF